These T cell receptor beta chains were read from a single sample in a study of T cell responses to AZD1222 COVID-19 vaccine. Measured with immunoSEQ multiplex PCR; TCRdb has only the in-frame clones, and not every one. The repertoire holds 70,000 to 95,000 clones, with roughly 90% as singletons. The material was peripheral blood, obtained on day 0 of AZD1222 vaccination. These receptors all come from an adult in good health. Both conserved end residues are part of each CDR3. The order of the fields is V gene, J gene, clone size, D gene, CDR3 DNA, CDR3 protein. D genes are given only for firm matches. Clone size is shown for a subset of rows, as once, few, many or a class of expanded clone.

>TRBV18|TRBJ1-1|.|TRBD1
TGTGCCAGCTCACCCGGGACAGGGGGTTTTGGTACTGAAGCTTTCTTT
CASSPGTGGFGTEAFF
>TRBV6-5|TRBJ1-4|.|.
TGTGCCAGCAGTTTTTGGGCGGATGAAAAACTGTTTTTT
CASSFWADEKLFF
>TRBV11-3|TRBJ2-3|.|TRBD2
TGTGCCAGCAGCCGTAAGCGGGGGGGCGTAGATACGCAGTATTTT
CASSRKRGGVDTQYF
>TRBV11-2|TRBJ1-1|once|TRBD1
TGTGCCAGCAGCACCGTCCGGGACAGGGGCATGAACACTGAAGCTTTCTTT
CASSTVRDRGMNTEAFF
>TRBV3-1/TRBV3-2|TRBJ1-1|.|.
TGTGCCAGCAGCCAAGGGGTCAGCTGGAACACTGAAGCTTTCTTT
CASSQGVSWNTEAFF
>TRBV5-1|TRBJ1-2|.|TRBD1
TGCGCCAGCAGCATAGGGACAGCTAACTATGGCTACACCTTC
CASSIGTANYGYTF
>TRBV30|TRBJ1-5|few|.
TGTGCCTGGAGTGCCTCCCGGTCGGCACCTCAGCCCCAGCATTTT
CAWSASRSAPQPQHF
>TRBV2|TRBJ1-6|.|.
TGTGCCAGCAGTCCCGGGACGGGAAATTCACCCCTCCACTTT
CASSPGTGNSPLHF
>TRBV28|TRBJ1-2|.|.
TGTGCCAGCAGTCTGTCCCATGGCTACACCTTC
CASSLSHGYTF
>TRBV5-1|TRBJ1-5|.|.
TGCGCCAGCAGCCGCGGGGAGGGGAGTCAGCCCCAGCATTTT
CASSRGEGSQPQHF
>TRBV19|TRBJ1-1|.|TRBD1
TGTGCCACCCAGGGACAGAAGAACACTGAAGCTTTCTTT
CATQGQKNTEAFF
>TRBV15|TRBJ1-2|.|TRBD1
TGTGCCACCAGGCGAACCAGCAGGACAGGTATCGACTATGGCTACACCTTC
CATRRTSRTGIDYGYTF
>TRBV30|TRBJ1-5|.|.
TGTGCCTGGAGTGTACAGTCAGGGAGGGGTGCGCCCCAGCATTTT
CAWSVQSGRGAPQHF
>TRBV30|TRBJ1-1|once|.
TGTGCCTGGAGTGTAAACTCTCCTGAAGCTTTCTTT
CAWSVNSPEAFF
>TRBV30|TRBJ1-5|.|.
TGTGCCTGGAGTGCCAGTAGGGAGCCCCAGCATTTT
CAWSASREPQHF
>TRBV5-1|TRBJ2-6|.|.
TGCGCCAGCAGCGCACGCGGGGTGAAACCAAACAGGGGCTCTGGGGCCAACGTCCTGACTTTC
CASSARGVKPNRGSGANVLTF
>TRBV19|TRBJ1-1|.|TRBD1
TGTGCCAGTAGTACAAGACAGGGGCCGCACACTGAAGCTTTCTTT
CASSTRQGPHTEAFF
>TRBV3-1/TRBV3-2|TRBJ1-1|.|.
TGTGCCAGCAGCCAAGGGGGTCCCCTGAACACTGAAGCTTTCTTT
CASSQGGPLNTEAFF
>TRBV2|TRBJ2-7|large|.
TGTGCCAGCATAAACTACGAGCAGTACTTC
CASINYEQYF
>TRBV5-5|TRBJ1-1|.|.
TGTGCCAGCAGCTTGGGCGGTGCAGGGGTGAACACTGAAGCTTTCTTT
CASSLGGAGVNTEAFF
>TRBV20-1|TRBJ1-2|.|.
TGCAGTGCTAGGAGCAGCTATGGCTACACCTTC
CSARSSYGYTF
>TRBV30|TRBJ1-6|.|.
TGTGCCTCAACCACCTACAGGGCTTCACCCCTCCACTTT
CASTTYRASPLHF
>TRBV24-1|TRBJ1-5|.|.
TGTGCCACCAGTGATACAGGGAGGGATAGCAATCAGCCCCAGCATTTT
CATSDTGRDSNQPQHF
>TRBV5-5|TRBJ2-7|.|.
TGTGCCAGCAGCTCGCCCCCCCAAGACGGGGGCCCTCTGACCACCGAGCAGTACTTC
CASSSPPQDGGPLTTEQYF
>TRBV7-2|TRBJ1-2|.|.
TGTGCCAGCAGCTTATATGGCAGGGCATCTAACTATGGCTACACCTTC
CASSLYGRASNYGYTF